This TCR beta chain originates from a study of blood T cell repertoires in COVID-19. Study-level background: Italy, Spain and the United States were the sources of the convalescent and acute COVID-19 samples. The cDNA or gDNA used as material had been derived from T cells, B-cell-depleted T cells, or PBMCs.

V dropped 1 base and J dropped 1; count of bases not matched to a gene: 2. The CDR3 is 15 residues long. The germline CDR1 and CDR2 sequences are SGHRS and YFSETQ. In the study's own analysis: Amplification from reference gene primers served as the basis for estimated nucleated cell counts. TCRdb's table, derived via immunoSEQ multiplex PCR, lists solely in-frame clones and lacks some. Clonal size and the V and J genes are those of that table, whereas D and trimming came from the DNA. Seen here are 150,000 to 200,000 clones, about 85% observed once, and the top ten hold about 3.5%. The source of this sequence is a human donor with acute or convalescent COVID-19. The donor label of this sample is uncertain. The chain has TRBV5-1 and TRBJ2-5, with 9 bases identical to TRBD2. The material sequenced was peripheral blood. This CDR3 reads CASSLIAGAQETQYF. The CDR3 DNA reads TGCGCCAGCAGCTTGATAGCGGGGGCCCAAGAGACCCAGTACTTC.